Below are 7 T cell receptor beta chains sequenced from a single sample in a study of CD8 T cells in ankylosing spondylitis. These receptors are not linked to any known antigen. The study, taken as a whole, reports: It appeared that ankylosing spondylitis blood was characterized by a TCR beta motif of under ten highly homologous variants.

One entry per CDR3 protein results from TCRdb running MiXCR on the 5' RACE reads. The top ten hold about 0.92% of the sample, which has around 450,000 distinct CDR3 sequences, around 26% seen once. Sequencing input: blood, either unsorted or a sorted T cell fraction (not recorded which). The receptor source for this set is a male donor with ankylosing spondylitis.

This clonotype has only one observation. V gene TRBV28 combines with J gene TRBJ2-2, with 7 bases fitting TRBD1. With 7 bases clipped from V and 4 bases from J, the junction kept 12 bases outside the gene matches. CDR1 MDHEN and CDR2 SYDVKM come from the germline V gene. CDR3 length equals 16 residues. The CDR3 DNA follows: TGTGCCAGCACTTTGCGACAGGGTACGAGCACCGGGGAGCTGTTTTTT. The encoded protein is CASTLRQGTSTGELFF. The whole variable domain, filled in from reference TRBV28 and TRBJ2-2, reads DVKVTQSSRYLVKRTGEKVFLECVQDMDHENMFWYRQDPGLGLRLIYFSYDVKMKEKGDIPEGYSVSREKKERFSLILESASTNQTSMYLCASTLRQGTSTGELFFGEGSRLTVL.

There are a few counts of this clonotype. The chain is built from TRBV24-1 and TRBJ2-6; TRBD2 matches 8 bases. The V gene's germline CDR1 is KGHDR and CDR2 SFDVKD. The CDR3 covers 18 residues. The junction had 7 bases not matched to a gene; V was cut back by 2 bases and J by 2 bases. The CDR3 bases are TGTGCCACCAGTGATTCCCCGGGGGGGAGAACTGGGGCCAACGTCCTGACTTTC. Translation: CATSDSPGGRTGANVLTF.

This clonotype was seen only a few times. The chain recombines TRBV5-5 with TRBJ2-3, with 7 bases identical to TRBD2. J lost 5 bases, V lost 1 base, and 10 bases had no gene match. Germline CDR1 and CDR2: SGHKS and YYEKEE (reference sequence). The CDR3 length is 16 residues. The CDR3 sequence: CASSLLAGVDGDTQYF. CDR3 in DNA: TGTGCCAGCAGCTTGTTGGCGGGAGTTGATGGAGATACGCAGTATTTT.

This clonotype was recorded a few times. V usage is TRBV5-1 and J usage is TRBJ1-5, with 9 bases matching TRBD1. V lost 3 bases, J lost 7 bases, and 5 bases stayed unmatched. CDR3 length: 14 amino acids. CDR1 SGHRS and CDR2 YFSETQ come from the germline V gene. CDR3 loop: CASSWTGEGQPQHF. The CDR3 DNA is TGCGCCAGCAGCTGGACAGGGGAAGGACAGCCCCAGCATTTT.

The chain has TRBV2 and TRBJ1-2; D gene ambiguous. Trimming stripped 4 bases from V and 5 bases from J, with 17 bases between. This CDR3 contains 15 residues. Germline V gene data show CDR1 as SNHLY and CDR2 as FYNNEI. The chain's CDR3 is CASSAEPPYTYGYTF. DNA of the CDR3: TGTGCCAGCAGTGCTGAGCCGCCGTACACTTATGGCTACACCTTC.

This clonotype was picked up a small number of times. The rearrangement joins TRBV5-1 to TRBJ2-1; D is uncertain. The CDR3 loop spans 14 amino acids. Per germline, CDR1 SGHRS and CDR2 YFSETQ. With 4 bases removed from V and 5 bases from J, the gap between germline ends came to 13 bases. CDR3 in DNA: TGCGCCAGCAGCAGTGGGTCCCTAGACAATGAGCAGTTCTTC. It is translated as CASSSGSLDNEQFF.

The rearrangement uses TRBV11-1 and TRBJ2-1; D might be TRBD1 (6 bases). Germline V gives CDR1 SGHAT, CDR2 FQDESV (reference sequence). This CDR3 contains 19 residues. Trimming cost V 5 bases and J 0 bases, with 23 bases left between them. The chain's CDR3 is CASSNTGTQYRGSYNEQFF. CDR3 coding DNA: TGTGCCAGCAGCAATACCGGGACACAATACCGTGGCTCCTACAATGAGCAGTTCTTC.